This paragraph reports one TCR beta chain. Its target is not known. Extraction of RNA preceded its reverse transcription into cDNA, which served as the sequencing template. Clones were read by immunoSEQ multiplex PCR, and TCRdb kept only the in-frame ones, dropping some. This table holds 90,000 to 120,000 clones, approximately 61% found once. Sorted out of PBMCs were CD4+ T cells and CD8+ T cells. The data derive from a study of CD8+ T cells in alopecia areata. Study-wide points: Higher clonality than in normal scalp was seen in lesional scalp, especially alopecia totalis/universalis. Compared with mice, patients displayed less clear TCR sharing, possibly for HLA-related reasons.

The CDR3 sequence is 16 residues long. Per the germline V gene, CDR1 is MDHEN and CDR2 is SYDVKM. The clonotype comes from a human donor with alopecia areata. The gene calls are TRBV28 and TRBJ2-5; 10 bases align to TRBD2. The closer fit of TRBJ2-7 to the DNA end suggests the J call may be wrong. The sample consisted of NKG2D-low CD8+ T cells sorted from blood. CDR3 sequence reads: CASSTKSGRGRREQYF. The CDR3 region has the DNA TGTGCCAGCAGTACCAAGAGCGGGAGGGGTAGACGCGAGCAGTACTTC.